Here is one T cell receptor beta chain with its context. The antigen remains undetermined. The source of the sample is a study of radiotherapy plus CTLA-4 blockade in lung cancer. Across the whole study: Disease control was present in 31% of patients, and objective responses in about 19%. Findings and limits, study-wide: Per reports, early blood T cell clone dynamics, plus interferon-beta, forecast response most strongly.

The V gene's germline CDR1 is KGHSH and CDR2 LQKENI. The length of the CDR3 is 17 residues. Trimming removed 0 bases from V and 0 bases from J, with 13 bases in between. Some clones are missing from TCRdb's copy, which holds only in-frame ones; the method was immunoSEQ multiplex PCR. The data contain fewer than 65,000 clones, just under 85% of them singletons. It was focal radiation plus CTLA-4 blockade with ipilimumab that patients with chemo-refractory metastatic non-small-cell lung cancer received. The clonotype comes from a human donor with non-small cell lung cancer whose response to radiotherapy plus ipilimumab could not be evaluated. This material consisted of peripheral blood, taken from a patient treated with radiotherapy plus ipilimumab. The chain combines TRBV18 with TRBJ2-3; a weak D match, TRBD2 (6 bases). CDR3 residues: CASSPPGGKWSTDTQYF. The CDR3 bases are TGTGCCAGCTCACCACCGGGAGGCAAATGGAGCACAGATACGCAGTATTTT.